The source of this T cell receptor (beta chain) is a study of neurological immune-mediated disorders (dated by TCRdb to about 2019). Regarding the research as a whole: Among the 35 or so multiple sclerosis patients, roughly 31 had relapsing-remitting MS and 3 had secondary progressive MS. The cohort was made up of 68 subjects, consisting of roughly 15 HAM/TSP patients, 34 multiple sclerosis patients and 20 healthy controls. Longitudinal HAM/TSP and healthy donors had 3 time-points each (about 3-40 month intervals). The study compared peripheral blood TCR-beta repertoires of HTLV-I-associated myelopathy (HAM/TSP) patients, multiple sclerosis patients and healthy controls using UMI-based sequencing. Alongside PBMC samples, the set of some 98 TCR-beta libraries contained longitudinal samples, technical triplicates, and paired CD4+ and CD8+ T-cell subsets that had been sorted.

This specimen's time point label, interpreted: longitudinal time-point 2. Unsorted PBMC libraries were generated from 2 million PBMCs stored in RNAlater at -80 °C until RNA extraction. Multiple sclerosis patients were enrolled in a US clinical protocol evaluating disease progression by magnetic resonance imaging. PBMCs were separated from peripheral blood using Ficoll-Hypaque density gradient centrifugation and then cryopreserved in liquid nitrogen. cDNA synthesis used template-switch 5'RACE with a primer carrying a 10-nucleotide random unique molecular identifier tagging each TCR transcript. Every sequencing run covered 15-18 subjects and yielded more than 170 million TCR-beta sequences. The RNeasy kit was used to extract total RNA. Using the KAPA Real-time Library Amplification kit, TCR-beta VDJ regions were amplified with primers for the TCR constant region and the 5'RACE anchor. Sample indexes and Illumina adaptors were added in a first PCR, after which library yield was increased in a second PCR. After Ampure bead purification, the roughly 650 bp TCR product was size-selected on a 2% E-gel SizeSelection system. Library quality was checked on a Bioanalyzer, concentration was measured with Qubit, and libraries were quantified with the Kapa Library Quantification kit before pooling. An Illumina HiSeq 2500 sequenced the libraries paired-end 2 x 150 bp. To increase sequence diversity, roughly 24-30% phiX was spiked into each library pool. The published analysis was carried out like this. Quality-filtered reads were processed with the UMI-based MiGEC pipeline, and over 75% of raw TCR sequences were removed by the MiGEC pipeline during error correction. VDJ genes were aligned to IMGT germline references, and each clonotype was defined by a unique CDR3 amino acid sequence together with V-J genes. VDJtools evaluated clonal expansion, Shannon diversity and CDR3 relatedness (CalcPairwiseDistances, ClusterSamples); CLCbio workbench built phylogenetic trees. Clones with at least 8 unique UMIs were defined as expanded, with this threshold being based on coefficient-of-variation modelling across technical triplicates. TCRdb reprocessing: public reads trimmed at Q25 with fastp, clones called with MiXCR, in-frame beta chains kept. Merged by CDR3 protein, the rows form single entries marked with the most common genes and DNA. These V and J calls are TCRdb output, not the study's own analysis. This sample gives approximately 80,000 distinct CDR3 sequences in total; 5.8% of them show up just once. Over 7% of the sample is in the top ten clones.

Findings and caveats that apply to the study as a whole: No identical CDR3 amino acid sequences were shared among expanded clones across subjects, suggesting private TCR-beta repertoires in all groups. The MS cluster showed no association with clinical or MRI features, and the authors stated that larger cohorts are needed. TCR clonal expansion was highest in HAM/TSP patients and lowest in MS patients, with MS patients falling below even healthy controls. In phylogenetic analysis, the repertoires of 18 of 34 MS patients grouped into a cluster of related CDR3 sequences, which suggests a possible signature at the repertoire level.

In this sample, this clonotype turned up many times. No cognate antigen has been identified for it. Base qualities were left out, and no much larger clone turns up one base away. Material: PBMCs. The source of this sequence is a woman in her fifties or sixties with multiple sclerosis.

The DNA sequence is TGTGCCAGCAGCCCGGACGGGCACAGGGTTCGTGGCTACACCTTC. The resulting protein is CASSPDGHRVRGYTF. The chain joins TRBV3-1 to TRBJ1-2, and the D gene may be TRBD1, 6 bases matching. CDR1 and CDR2 (LGHDT, YNNKEL) derive from the germline V gene (reference sequence). V loses 4 bases, J loses 7 bases, and the germline ends lie 19 bases apart. The CDR3 measures 15 amino acids from cysteine to phenylalanine. The sequence is cut down to CDR3 DNA, 45 bases in frame from base 1.